The rows below give T cell receptor beta chains drawn from one sample of a study of T cell responses to AZD1222 COVID-19 vaccine. TCRdb keeps only in-frame clones here, not all; method: immunoSEQ multiplex PCR. The sample records 150,000 to 200,000 clones, more than 80% being singletons. The sample consisted of peripheral blood, taken on day 0 of AZD1222 vaccination. The receptors here all came from an adult in good health. Both conserved end residues are part of each CDR3. Fields, in order: D gene, V gene, J gene, CDR3 protein. The D gene is left open where the match is weak.

d_call: TRBD1
v_call: TRBV5-1
j_call: TRBJ1-3
cdr3_aa: CASSLTGQGTGNTIYF

d_call: NA
v_call: TRBV6-5
j_call: TRBJ2-3
cdr3_aa: CASSYPGVAGTQYF

d_call: NA
v_call: TRBV11-2
j_call: TRBJ2-3
cdr3_aa: CASSLGPLGDTQYF

d_call: TRBD1
v_call: TRBV7-9
j_call: TRBJ1-1
cdr3_aa: CASSRTGTGNEAFF

d_call: TRBD1
v_call: TRBV28
j_call: TRBJ2-2
cdr3_aa: CASSFLSSGTGNTGELFF

d_call: NA
v_call: TRBV2
j_call: TRBJ1-5
cdr3_aa: CASSGQFIAYF

d_call: TRBD1
v_call: TRBV30
j_call: TRBJ1-1
cdr3_aa: CAWSPGQGGAFF

d_call: NA
v_call: TRBV6-1
j_call: TRBJ1-1
cdr3_aa: CASSEAGGMNTEAFF

d_call: NA
v_call: TRBV7-9
j_call: TRBJ1-6
cdr3_aa: CASSFPVNSPLHF

d_call: NA
v_call: TRBV12-3/TRBV12-4
j_call: TRBJ1-5
cdr3_aa: CASGSVAQPQHF

d_call: TRBD2
v_call: TRBV3-1/TRBV3-2
j_call: TRBJ2-3
cdr3_aa: CASSFTSDTDTQYF

d_call: NA
v_call: TRBV6-5
j_call: TRBJ2-3
cdr3_aa: CASSYSSERSTQYF

d_call: TRBD2
v_call: TRBV27
j_call: TRBJ2-7
cdr3_aa: CASSSGGIYIEYF

d_call: TRBD1
v_call: TRBV19
j_call: TRBJ1-1
cdr3_aa: CASSPRQGEAFF

d_call: NA
v_call: TRBV6-5
j_call: TRBJ2-1
cdr3_aa: CASSSSFEQFF

d_call: NA
v_call: TRBV4-2
j_call: TRBJ2-7
cdr3_aa: CASSQPSGGYYEQYF

d_call: NA
v_call: TRBV28
j_call: TRBJ1-2
cdr3_aa: CASSLTGAGYGYTF

d_call: TRBD1
v_call: TRBV5-1
j_call: TRBJ1-4
cdr3_aa: CASSPGTVNEKLFF

d_call: TRBD1
v_call: TRBV5-1
j_call: TRBJ2-5
cdr3_aa: CASSVDRASETQYF

d_call: TRBD1
v_call: TRBV7-9
j_call: TRBJ1-2
cdr3_aa: CASSTRGQTANYGYTF

d_call: TRBD1
v_call: TRBV19
j_call: TRBJ1-1
cdr3_aa: CASSADRANTEAFF

d_call: TRBD2
v_call: TRBV3-1/TRBV3-2
j_call: TRBJ2-1
cdr3_aa: CASSQGLAGPTSYNEQFF

d_call: TRBD1
v_call: TRBV7-8
j_call: TRBJ2-3
cdr3_aa: CASSPGTGNTDTQYF

d_call: TRBD2
v_call: TRBV7-9
j_call: TRBJ2-5
cdr3_aa: CASSLGPGGGAAETQYF

d_call: NA
v_call: TRBV2
j_call: TRBJ1-3
cdr3_aa: CASSESQSTGNTIYF

d_call: NA
v_call: TRBV2
j_call: TRBJ2-1
cdr3_aa: CASAIQVSAPSSYNEQFF

d_call: NA
v_call: TRBV27
j_call: TRBJ2-3
cdr3_aa: CASSLVPPPDTQYF

d_call: NA
v_call: TRBV5-1
j_call: TRBJ2-1
cdr3_aa: CASRRDTDPSYEQFF

d_call: TRBD1
v_call: TRBV6-6
j_call: TRBJ1-4
cdr3_aa: CASSLLTGEVGSEKLFF

d_call: TRBD1
v_call: TRBV7-9
j_call: TRBJ2-7
cdr3_aa: CASSTSGTGVYYEQYF

d_call: NA
v_call: TRBV30
j_call: TRBJ1-2
cdr3_aa: CAWSGERGYTF

d_call: NA
v_call: TRBV18
j_call: TRBJ1-2
cdr3_aa: CASSPREGLGYGYTF

d_call: TRBD2
v_call: TRBV6-1
j_call: TRBJ2-5
cdr3_aa: CASSDGAGEGETQYF

d_call: NA
v_call: TRBV14
j_call: TRBJ2-2
cdr3_aa: CASSWFANTGELFF

d_call: TRBD2
v_call: TRBV10-1
j_call: TRBJ2-3
cdr3_aa: CASSEEGLAGDTQYF

d_call: NA
v_call: TRBV3-1/TRBV3-2
j_call: TRBJ1-1
cdr3_aa: CASSPGAGDTEAFF

d_call: NA
v_call: TRBV4-1
j_call: TRBJ2-7
cdr3_aa: CASSQRHLGQQYF

d_call: TRBD1
v_call: TRBV11-2
j_call: TRBJ2-3
cdr3_aa: CASSLPGQGSTDTQYF

d_call: NA
v_call: TRBV30
j_call: TRBJ1-5
cdr3_aa: CAWSVDRPNQPQHF

d_call: NA
v_call: TRBV30
j_call: TRBJ2-7
cdr3_aa: CAWSPRQRNYEQYF

d_call: NA
v_call: TRBV5-5
j_call: TRBJ1-2
cdr3_aa: CASSLDRHNYGYTF

d_call: TRBD1
v_call: TRBV5-4
j_call: TRBJ2-7
cdr3_aa: CASSTRDRALYEQYF